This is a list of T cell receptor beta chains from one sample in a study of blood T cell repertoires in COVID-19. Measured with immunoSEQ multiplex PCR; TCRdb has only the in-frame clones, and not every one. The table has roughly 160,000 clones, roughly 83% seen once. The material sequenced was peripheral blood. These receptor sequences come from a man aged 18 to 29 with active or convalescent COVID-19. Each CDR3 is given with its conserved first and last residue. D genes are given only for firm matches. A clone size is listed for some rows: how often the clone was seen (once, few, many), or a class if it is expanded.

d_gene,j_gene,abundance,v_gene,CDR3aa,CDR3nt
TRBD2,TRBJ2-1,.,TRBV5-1,CASSQAGGMTLYNEQFF,TGCGCCAGCAGCCAAGCGGGGGGGATGACACTCTACAATGAGCAGTTCTTC
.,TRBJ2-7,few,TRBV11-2,CASSLVPGSHRYEQYF,TGTGCCAGCAGCTTAGTTCCGGGATCCCACAGATACGAGCAGTACTTC
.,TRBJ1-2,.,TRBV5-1,CASSAGNYGYTF,TGCGCCAGCAGCGCCGGGAATTATGGCTACACCTTC
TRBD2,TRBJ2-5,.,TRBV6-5,CASSYSSGGAWETQYF,TGTGCCAGCAGTTACTCCAGCGGGGGGGCATGGGAGACCCAGTACTTC
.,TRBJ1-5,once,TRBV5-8,CASSLGVDRTDQPQHF,TGTGCCAGCAGCTTGGGAGTAGACAGGACCGATCAGCCCCAGCATTTT
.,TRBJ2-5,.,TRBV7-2,CASSLFNLQETQYF,TGTGCCAGCAGCTTGTTTAATCTCCAAGAGACCCAGTACTTC
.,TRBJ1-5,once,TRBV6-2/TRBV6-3,CASSRGAVSNQPQHF,TGTGCCAGCAGTCGGGGGGCAGTTAGCAATCAGCCCCAGCATTTT
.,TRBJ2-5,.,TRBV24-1,CATSDFDSRETQYF,TGTGCCACCAGTGATTTTGACAGTAGGGAGACCCAGTACTTC
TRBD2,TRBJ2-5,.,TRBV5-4,CASSQAGARYVTQYF,TGTGCCAGCAGCCAAGCGGGGGCCCGATATGTGACCCAGTACTTC
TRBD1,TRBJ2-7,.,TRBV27,CASRRTGGAYEQYF,TGTGCCAGCAGGAGGACAGGGGGCGCCTACGAGCAGTACTTC
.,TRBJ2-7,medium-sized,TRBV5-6,CASSLGGEQYF,TGTGCCAGCAGCTTGGGCGGCGAGCAGTACTTC
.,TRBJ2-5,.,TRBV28,CASRKQGETQYF,TGTGCCAGCAGGAAGCAGGGCGAGACCCAGTACTTC
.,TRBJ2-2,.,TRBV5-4,CASSLGLGYTGELFF,TGTGCCAGCAGCTTGGGACTAGGATACACCGGGGAGCTGTTTTTT
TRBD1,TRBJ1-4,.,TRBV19,CASNLGQGANGTNEKLFF,TGTGCCAGTAACTTAGGACAGGGGGCAAACGGAACTAATGAAAAACTGTTTTTT
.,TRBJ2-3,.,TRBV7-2,CASSLNPRGTDTQYF,TGTGCCAGCAGCTTAAACCCCCGAGGCACAGATACGCAGTATTTT
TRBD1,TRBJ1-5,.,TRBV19,CARQGGLLNQPQHF,TGTGCCAGACAGGGGGGACTGCTCAATCAGCCCCAGCATTTT
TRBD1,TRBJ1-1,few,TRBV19,CASSVGTGENTEAFF,TGTGCCAGTAGTGTAGGGACAGGGGAGAACACTGAAGCTTTCTTT